The 17 T cell receptor beta chains below come from one sample, sequenced in a study of blood T cell repertoires in COVID-19. Clones were sequenced by immunoSEQ multiplex PCR, and TCRdb holds only the in-frame ones, with some missing. The table includes more than 95,000 clones, approximately 81% detected once. Sequencing was carried out using peripheral blood. Receptors originate from a man aged 35 to 55 with active or convalescent COVID-19.

V and J are TRBV30 and TRBJ2-4, with D possibly TRBD2 on 7 matching bases. From germline, CDR1 is GTSNPN and CDR2 SVGIG (reference sequence). V was trimmed by 5 bases and J by 4 bases, leaving 15 bases between them. This CDR3 has 14 amino acids. The CDR3 DNA sequence: TGTGCCTGGGCCAAGGGGGGGAGGAAAAACATTCAGTACTTC. Its translation is CAWAKGGRKNIQYF.

There are many counts of this clone. The rearrangement joins TRBV24-1 to TRBJ2-1, with 8 bases identical to TRBD1. The junction had 10 bases not matched to a gene; V was cut back by 9 bases and J by 7 bases. The V gene's germline CDR1 is KGHDR and CDR2 SFDVKD. This CDR3 spans 14 amino acids. This CDR3 reads CATLRDRTLNEQFF. CDR3 sequence (DNA): TGTGCCACCCTCCGGGACAGGACGTTGAATGAGCAGTTCTTC.

CDR3 coding DNA: TGTGCCAGCAGCCGCGGACTAAGCTCCTACGAGCAGTACTTC. Translation: CASSRGLSSYEQYF. The chain carries TRBV3-1 (or the pseudogene TRBV3-2) and TRBJ2-7; tentatively, D is TRBD2 (6 bases). The CDR3 is 14 amino acids. The germline CDR1 and CDR2 sequences are LGHDT and YNNKEL (reference sequence). Trimming pared 4 bases from V and 0 bases from J, leaving 10 bases between.

The gene calls are TRBV5-1 and TRBJ2-1, with 11 bases identical to TRBD2. V lost 9 bases, J lost 6 bases, and 11 bases stayed unmatched. CDR1 and CDR2 from the germline V gene are SGHRS and YFSETQ. The CDR3 consists of 15 residues. The CDR3 region is CATKTSGEPSNEQFF. CDR3 DNA sequence: TGCGCCACAAAGACTAGCGGGGAACCTTCCAATGAGCAGTTCTTC.

The CDR3 spells CASSLIGIGGTSGANVLTF. Here the CDR3 DNA reads TGTGCCAGCAGTTTGATTGGTATAGGGGGCACCTCTGGGGCCAACGTCCTGACTTTC. The chain carries TRBV27 and TRBJ2-6; TRBD1 agrees at 7 bases. CDR1 MNHEY and CDR2 SMNVEV come from the germline V gene (reference sequence). This CDR3 is 19 amino acids long. The junction had 11 bases not matched to a gene; V was cut back by 3 bases and J by 0 bases.

The V gene is TRBV19, the J gene TRBJ2-3; no clear D. In germline, CDR1 is LNHDA, CDR2 SQIVND (reference sequence). V was clipped by 3 bases and J by 2 bases, with 12 bases between them. CDR3 length: 15 residues. The CDR3 DNA is TGTGCCAGTAGTATTATCTTGCAGGTCACAGATACGCAGTATTTT. This gives the protein CASSIILQVTDTQYF.

This chain connects TRBV28 to TRBJ2-6, with TRBD2 matching 10 bases. The CDR3 sequence is 19 residues long. The germline CDR1 and CDR2 sequences are MDHEN and SYDVKM. With 6 bases clipped from V and 0 bases from J, the junction kept 11 bases outside the gene matches. The CDR3 nucleotides read TGTGCCAGCAGCCAGACGACTAGCGGGCCCCGCTCTGGGGCCAACGTCCTGACTTTC. As protein: CASSQTTSGPRSGANVLTF.

The rearrangement joins TRBV5-4 to TRBJ2-1; D uncertain. V was trimmed by 0 bases and J by 0 bases, leaving 13 bases between them. Germline lookup yields CDR1 SGHNT and CDR2 YYREEE (reference sequence). This CDR3 spans 17 amino acids. The DNA of the CDR3 is TGTGCCAGCAGCTTGGGGCAGGCTGCCAGCTCCTACAATGAGCAGTTCTTC. Its translation is CASSLGQAASSYNEQFF.

The V and J genes are TRBV6-2 or TRBV6-3 and TRBJ2-7; 9 nucleotides agree with TRBD2. CDR1 and CDR2 (germline): MNHEY, SVGEGT. There are 16 residues in the CDR3. With V trimmed by 5 bases and J by 2 bases, 10 bases remained unmatched. The CDR3 spells CASSIRTIAGAYEQYF. The CDR3 region has the DNA TGTGCCAGCAGTATACGGACTATAGCGGGGGCCTACGAGCAGTACTTC.

V and J are TRBV27 and TRBJ2-2, with 14 positions matching TRBD2. This CDR3 has 19 amino acids. CDR1 and CDR2 from the germline V gene are MNHEY and SMNVEV (reference sequence). With V trimmed by 3 bases and J by 4 bases, 10 bases remained unmatched. CDR3 loop: CASSLLPGTSGSGTGELFF. The CDR3 DNA is TGTGCCAGCAGTTTGTTACCCGGGACTAGCGGGAGTGGCACCGGGGAGCTGTTTTTT.

At least ten counts were recorded for this clone. The same CDR3 also results from other DNA sequences found in this sample. The chain is built from TRBV30 and TRBJ1-2, with D tentatively TRBD1 (6 bases). CDR1 is GTSNPN, CDR2 SVGIG, per germline (reference sequence). The CDR3 spans 14 residues. Between the trimmed V and J ends, which lost 0 bases and 8 bases, there was a span of 16 bases. CDR3 sequence (DNA): TGTGCCTGGAGTGTCACCAGGGGACATGGCGGCTACACCTTC. Protein: CAWSVTRGHGGYTF.

The chain employs TRBV5-3 and TRBJ2-7; weak D call: TRBD1 (6 bases). TRBV5-3 is designated an ORF whose function remains uncertain. The CDR3 totals 13 residues. The CDR3 DNA is TGTGCCAGAAGCCTCGCCCCACAGGGATACTACCGCGTC. Translated, it gives CARSLAPQGYYRV.

This chain uses TRBV6-5 with TRBJ2-7; 9 positions match TRBD2. CDR1 is MNHEY and CDR2 is SVGAGI in the germline V gene. Trimming cost V 6 bases and J 3 bases; bases outside gene matches: 6. The CDR3 consists of 14 residues. This CDR3 is CASSISGGNYEQYF. In nucleotides, the CDR3 is TGTGCCAGCAGCATTAGCGGGGGCAACTACGAGCAGTACTTC.

The J gene is TRBJ1-1, the V gene TRBV3-1 (or the pseudogene TRBV3-2), with 11 bases lining up with TRBD1. Germline-derived CDR1 and CDR2 are LGHDT and YNNKEL (reference sequence). Trimming at V came to 4 bases and at J to 4 bases, leaving 2 bases not matched to a gene. This CDR3 is 14 amino acids long. DNA of the CDR3: TGTGCCAGCAGCCCGGGACAGGGGGGCACTGAAGCTTTCTTT. Protein sequence: CASSPGQGGTEAFF.

This clone appeared a few times. This chain joins TRBV4-1 and TRBJ2-2; weak D call: TRBD1 (6 bases). V lost 4 bases, J lost 7 bases, and 16 bases lay in between. The CDR3 loop spans 15 amino acids. CDR1 and CDR2 from the germline V gene are MGHRA and YSYEKL. This CDR3 reads CASSRRTAPGGELFF. As DNA, the CDR3 is TGCGCCAGCAGCCGTCGGACAGCTCCTGGCGGGGAGCTGTTTTTT.

The rearrangement joins TRBV6-5 to TRBJ1-2, with 7 bases that match TRBD1. The CDR3 is 13 amino acids. Germline V gene lookup returns CDR1 MNHEY and CDR2 SVGAGI. V dropped 6 bases and J dropped 8; count of bases not matched to a gene: 9. CDR3 coding DNA: TGTGCCAGCAGGAGACAGGGAGGTCAAGGCTACACCTTC. This encodes CASRRQGGQGYTF.

The V and J genes are TRBV6-5 and TRBJ2-7; maybe TRBD2 (5 bases). This CDR3 comprises 14 residues. Between the trimmed V and J ends, which lost 7 bases and 5 bases, there was a span of 18 bases. Per germline, CDR1 MNHEY and CDR2 SVGAGI. In DNA, the CDR3 is TGTGCCAGCAACTACGGACTCCCGGCGGACGAGCAGTACTTC. This translates into CASNYGLPADEQYF.